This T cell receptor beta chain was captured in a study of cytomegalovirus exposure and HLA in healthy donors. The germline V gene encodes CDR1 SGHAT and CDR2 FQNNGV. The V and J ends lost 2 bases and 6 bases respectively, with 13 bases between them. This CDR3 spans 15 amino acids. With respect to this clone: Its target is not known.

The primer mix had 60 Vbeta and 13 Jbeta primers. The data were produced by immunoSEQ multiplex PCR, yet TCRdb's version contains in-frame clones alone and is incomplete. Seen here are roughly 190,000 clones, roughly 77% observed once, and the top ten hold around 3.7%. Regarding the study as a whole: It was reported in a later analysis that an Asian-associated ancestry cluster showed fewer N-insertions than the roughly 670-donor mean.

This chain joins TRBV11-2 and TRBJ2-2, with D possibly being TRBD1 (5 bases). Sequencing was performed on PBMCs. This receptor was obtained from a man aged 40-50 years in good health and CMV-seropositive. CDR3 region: CASSLMQGEAGELFF. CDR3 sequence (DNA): TGTGCCAGCAGCTTAATGCAGGGTGAAGCCGGGGAGCTGTTTTTT. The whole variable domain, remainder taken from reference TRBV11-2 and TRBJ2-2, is EAGVAQSPRYKIIEKRQSVAFWCNPISGHATLYWYQQILGQGPKLLIQFQNNGVVDDSQLPKDRFSAERLKGVDSTLKIQPAKLEDSAVYLCASSLMQGEAGELFFGEGSRLTVL.